This TCR beta chain was retrieved from a study of PD-1 blockade in classical Hodgkin lymphoma. Study-level results: Reports described newly diagnosed patients as having lower baseline TCR diversity than healthy donors. Lower baseline TCR diversity marked trial partial responders and progressors. TCR diversity rose significantly by C4D1 in CD4+ but not CD8+ cells.

The method was immunoSEQ multiplex PCR; TCRdb's version includes in-frame clones alone and lacks a portion of them. The sample consists of tens of thousands of clones, roughly nine tenths of them appearing once. As to this clone: Its target is unknown.

CDR1 and CDR2 (germline): SGHVS, FQNEAQ. Losses at the gene ends were 5 bases for V and 6 bases for J; bases not matched to a gene: 6. The CDR3 has 13 amino acids. Time point in this sample: cycle 4 day 1 (C4D1), after more than five weeks of nivolumab. Every patient was affected by relapse after autologous stem cell transplantation, while exposure to brentuximab vedotin was not uniform. The best responses consisted of complete response, partial response or progressive disease. The clonotype was recovered from a human donor with classical Hodgkin lymphoma. The sample consisted of peripheral blood mononuclear cells (PBMCs), taken before the fourth cycle of nivolumab. The J gene is TRBJ1-1, the V gene TRBV7-8; 7 bases match TRBD1. CDR3 nucleotides: TGTGCCAGCAGCGCGACAGGGTCTTCTGAAGCTTTCTTT. The encoded protein is CASSATGSSEAFF.